The table lists the clone carrying this T cell receptor beta chain with many counts. The entry originates in a study of T cells in Graves' hyperthyroidism and ophthalmopathy. From germline, CDR1 is MDHEN and CDR2 SYDVKM. V lost 6 bases to trimming and J lost 6 bases; unmatched junction nucleotides: 9. This CDR3 has 16 amino acids. TCR beta CDR3 regions were amplified from RNA. During a first-round RT-PCR of the TCR CDR3, the HTBI primer set was used. TCRdb re-called the multiplex PCR reads with MiXCR, one entry per CDR3 protein. The sample shows hundreds of thousands of distinct CDR3 sequences, 13% to 15% of them seen only once.

V gene TRBV28 combines with J gene TRBJ2-3; TRBD2 matches 13 bases. The source of this sequence is a woman between 45 and 60 years old with Graves' ophthalmopathy. The sample consisted of blood. CDR3 amino acids: CASSRPGLAGFDTQYF. CDR3 nucleotide sequence: TGTGCCAGCAGCCGACCGGGACTAGCGGGATTTGATACGCAGTATTTT.